The rows below give T cell receptor beta chains drawn from one sample of a study of tumor-infiltrating lymphocytes in localized non-small cell lung cancer. The method was immunoSEQ multiplex PCR; TCRdb's version includes in-frame clones alone and lacks a portion of them. Here the sample spans thousands of clones, over 65% being singletons. Sequencing was performed on lung tumor tissue. Receptors originate from a human donor with non-small cell lung cancer. The CDR3 runs from the conserved cysteine through the conserved F or W. A D gene is named only where the DNA matches it firmly. Clone size, where shown, is once, few, many, or a class for clones that have expanded.

CDR3 DNA	CDR3 protein	J gene	V gene	clone size	D gene
TGTGCCAGCAGCATCAGGGCTGGGTTGACCACCGGGGAGCTGTTTTTT	CASSIRAGLTTGELFF	TRBJ2-2	TRBV9	-	-
TGTGCCATCAGGGGCACAGATACGCAGTATTTT	CAIRGTDTQYF	TRBJ2-3	TRBV10-3	-	-
TGTGCCAGCAGCTTGGCAGGGATTCAGCCCCAGCATTTT	CASSLAGIQPQHF	TRBJ1-5	TRBV5-5	-	-
TGCGCCAGCAGCTCCGGGATCCTCTCTGGGGCCAACGTCCTGACTTTC	CASSSGILSGANVLTF	TRBJ2-6	TRBV5-1	-	-
TGTGCCAGCTCACCAGTTCTAGATAAAGAGACCCAGTACTTC	CASSPVLDKETQYF	TRBJ2-5	TRBV18	-	-
TGTGCCAGCAGCGCCCAAACAGGGACCATAGGGTTCTTC	CASSAQTGTIGFF	TRBJ2-1	TRBV4-2	-	-
TGTGCCAGCGGCGCGATTGAAGCTTTCTTT	CASGAIEAFF	TRBJ1-1	TRBV2	-	-
TGCAGCGTTGTGGAGGGTGAGCTAGCCAAAAACATTCAGTACTTC	CSVVEGELAKNIQYF	TRBJ2-4	TRBV29-1	-	-
TGTGCCAGCAGCTTCCTGAATTCTGGGGCCAACGTCCTGACTTTC	CASSFLNSGANVLTF	TRBJ2-6	TRBV7-9	large	-
TGTGCCAGCAGCTTAGATCGCGTTCCCAGGGCCTATGGCTACACCTTC	CASSLDRVPRAYGYTF	TRBJ1-2	TRBV7-8	-	-
TGCAGCGTTGAAACACTAGCGGGAGGCACCTACGAGCAGTACTTC	CSVETLAGGTYEQYF	TRBJ2-7	TRBV29-1	once	TRBD2
TGTGCCAGCACAGGGAGGGATAGCAATCAGCCCCAGCATTTT	CASTGRDSNQPQHF	TRBJ1-5	TRBV2	-	-
TGTGCCAGCAGCTTGGGGACAGGGCCTGGGGCCAACGTCCTGACTTTC	CASSLGTGPGANVLTF	TRBJ2-6	TRBV5-5	-	TRBD1
TGTGCCAGTTACTCACCAAGGACAACTCAGCCCCAGCATTTT	CASYSPRTTQPQHF	TRBJ1-5	TRBV19	-	-
TGTGCCAGCAGCGTAGCCCAATATAACTATGGCTACACCTTC	CASSVAQYNYGYTF	TRBJ1-2	TRBV9	-	-
TGTGCCAGCTCACGGTACAGCTCTGGGGCCAACGTCCTGACTTTC	CASSRYSSGANVLTF	TRBJ2-6	TRBV18	large	-
TGTGCCAGCAGCCGGGGGACCCTAACCTACGAGCAGTACTTC	CASSRGTLTYEQYF	TRBJ2-7	TRBV6-6	-	-
TGTGCCAGCAGCTTTTACCTCCCTGGTGAGCAGTTCTTC	CASSFYLPGEQFF	TRBJ2-1	TRBV7-2	few	-
TGTGCCAGCAGCCCGTACAATCAAAAACTGTTTTTT	CASSPYNQKLFF	TRBJ1-4	TRBV14	few	-
TGTGCCACCAGCAGCCTAGCGGGAGAGACCCAGTACTTC	CATSSLAGETQYF	TRBJ2-5	TRBV15	-	TRBD2
TGTGCCAGTAGTACAGATAAAACAGGGGGCGGAACTGAAGCTTTCTTT	CASSTDKTGGGTEAFF	TRBJ1-1	TRBV19	-	TRBD1
TGCGCCAGCAGCGGACAGGGCCCTCCAAATGAAAAACTGTTTTTT	CASSGQGPPNEKLFF	TRBJ1-4	TRBV5-1	-	TRBD1
TGCAGTGCTGGGGGGCGCGGGGAGCTGTTTTTT	CSAGGRGELFF	TRBJ2-2	TRBV20-1	-	-
TGTGCCTGGAATAGGAGGGAGAGAAACACCATATATTTT	CAWNRRERNTIYF	TRBJ1-3	TRBV30	-	-
TGTGCCAGCAGTTACCACCCGGGCAGGGACAACTATGGCTACACCTTC	CASSYHPGRDNYGYTF	TRBJ1-2	TRBV6-6	-	-
TGTGCCAGCAGCTTTCAGGGAACTAATGAAAAACTGTTTTTT	CASSFQGTNEKLFF	TRBJ1-4	TRBV7-9	few	-
TGTGCCAGCAGTTGGACTAGCGCTTCGACAGATACGCAGTATTTT	CASSWTSASTDTQYF	TRBJ2-3	TRBV27	medium-sized	TRBD2
TGTGCCAGCAGCTTAGACGGGGCCTCCTACAATGAGCAGTTCTTC	CASSLDGASYNEQFF	TRBJ2-1	TRBV11-2	once	-
TGTGCCAGCAGTTATCGGAGTACTAGCACAGATACGCAGTATTTT	CASSYRSTSTDTQYF	TRBJ2-3	TRBV6-5	few	-
TGTGCCTGGAGTGCCACAGGGGGCACTAATGAAAAACTGTTTTTT	CAWSATGGTNEKLFF	TRBJ1-4	TRBV30	-	TRBD1
TGTGCCAGCAGCTTAGAGGGGAGGTACACTGAAGCTTTCTTT	CASSLEGRYTEAFF	TRBJ1-1	TRBV7-9	-	-
TGTGCCAGCAGCCGAGGGGACAGAGTGCCGCCAAATGAAAAACTGTTTTTT	CASSRGDRVPPNEKLFF	TRBJ1-4	TRBV7-2	-	TRBD1
TGTGCCAGCAGCTTGGACAGGGGGGGAGGCTACACCTTC	CASSLDRGGGYTF	TRBJ1-2	TRBV5-4	-	TRBD1
TGTGCCAGCAGTTACAAGGCTAGCGGGGGTTACGAGCAGTACTTC	CASSYKASGGYEQYF	TRBJ2-7	TRBV6-5	-	TRBD2
TGCGCCAGCAGTCTTGGGGGCGGGGTGGATCAGCCCCAGCATTTT	CASSLGGGVDQPQHF	TRBJ1-5	TRBV5-1	-	-
TGTGCCAGCAGTTACGGGGAATTTGGCTACACCTTC	CASSYGEFGYTF	TRBJ1-2	TRBV6-6	-	-
TGTGCCAGCAGCTTACTCCCTAACAGGGCCAGAAATTCACCCCTCCACTTT	CASSLLPNRARNSPLHF	TRBJ1-6	TRBV7-2	-	-
TGTGCCAGCAGCTTCTCGACAGGGGGCGCAGGCTACACCTTC	CASSFSTGGAGYTF	TRBJ1-2	TRBV7-8	few	TRBD1
TGTGCCAGCGGTCTACAGGGCAATCAAAATGAAAAACTGTTTTTT	CASGLQGNQNEKLFF	TRBJ1-4	TRBV7-9	few	-
TGTGCCAGCAGTTTATATACAGGTTCACAAGAGACCCAGTACTTC	CASSLYTGSQETQYF	TRBJ2-5	TRBV27	-	-
TGCAGCGTGGAAAGACAGACCGGGGAGCTGTTTTTT	CSVERQTGELFF	TRBJ2-2	TRBV29-1	few	-
TGTGCCAGCAGCCAGGACCCGGGAGGCACAGATACGCAGTATTTT	CASSQDPGGTDTQYF	TRBJ2-3	TRBV11-3	-	-
TGTGCCAGCAGCTTAACCCAGGGGACTTACAATGAGCAGTTCTTC	CASSLTQGTYNEQFF	TRBJ2-1	TRBV7-9	-	-
TGTGCCAGCAGCTTATGGACAGGGAGGACCTACGAGCAGTACTTC	CASSLWTGRTYEQYF	TRBJ2-7	TRBV11-2	-	TRBD1
TGTGCCAGTAGCCACAATCAGCCCCAGCATTTT	CASSHNQPQHF	TRBJ1-5	TRBV19	-	-
TGTGCCAGCGCAATAATAGCGACCGGGGAGCTGTTTTTT	CASAIIATGELFF	TRBJ2-2	TRBV11-3	once	-